This TCR beta chain was documented in a study of vaccination and CD4 T cells after COVID-19. Study context: Four females and six males made up the convalescents, with two Hispanic. Each of the control cultures got a CEFX pool, an HIV-1 Nef pool, or no peptide.

Study outcomes and limitations: Spike mono-reactivity was shown by 304 of 307 vaccine-specific clones in convalescent patients.

In its sample, this clonotype was seen a few times. The antigen is not known. Trimming pared 9 bases from V and 6 bases from J, leaving 17 bases between. CDR1 and CDR2 (germline): KGHDR, SFDVKD. The CDR3 runs to 14 residues. Cultured CD4+ T cells had their DNA profiled by the Oncomine TCR Beta short-read assay. TCRdb reanalysed the PCR reads using MiXCR and keeps one entry per CDR3 protein. There are 11,000 to 15,000 distinct CDR3 sequences in the sample; about 29% occur only once, and 20% to 25% lies in the top ten. The treatment is: roughly ten-day PBMC culture with coronavirus spike peptide pools or control peptides (ViraFEST assay).

This clonotype was obtained from a human donor with COVID-19. Sequencing input: cultured CD4+ T cells from blood. The V call is TRBV24-1, the J call TRBJ2-1; D may be TRBD2 (6 bases). CDR3 DNA: TGTGCCACCCTCCTATTGCGGGGCCCCAATGAGCAGTTCTTC. It yields the protein CATLLLRGPNEQFF.